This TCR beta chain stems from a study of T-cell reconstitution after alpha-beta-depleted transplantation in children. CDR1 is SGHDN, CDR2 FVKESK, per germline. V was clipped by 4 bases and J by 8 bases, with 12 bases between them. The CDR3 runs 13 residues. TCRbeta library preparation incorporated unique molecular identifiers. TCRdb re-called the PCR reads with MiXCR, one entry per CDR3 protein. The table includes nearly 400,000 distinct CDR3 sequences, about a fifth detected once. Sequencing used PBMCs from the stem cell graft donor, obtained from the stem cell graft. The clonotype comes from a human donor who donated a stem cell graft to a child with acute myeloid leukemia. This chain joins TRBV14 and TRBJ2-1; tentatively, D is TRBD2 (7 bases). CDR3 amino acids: CASSRGGGDEQFF. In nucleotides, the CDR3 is TGTGCCAGCAGCCGCGGAGGGGGGGATGAGCAGTTCTTC. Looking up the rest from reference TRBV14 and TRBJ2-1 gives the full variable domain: EAGVTQFPSHSVIEKGQTVTLRCDPISGHDNLYWYRRVMGKEIKFLLHFVKESKQDESGMPNNRFLAERTGGTYSTLKVQPAELEDSGVYFCASSRGGGDEQFFGPGTRLTVL.